Below are 32 T cell receptor beta chains sequenced from a single sample in a study of shared clonotypes between healthy human individuals. Terminally differentiated effector memory CD45RA+ cells were left out of the naive CD8 fraction, which was CD45RO-negative and positively selected for CCR7. Data came from immunoSEQ multiplex PCR; TCRdb stores just in-frame clones and leaves some out. Of almost 700,000 clones listed, about 91% are singletons. Sequenced: naive CD8+ T cells sorted from blood. The receptor source for this set is a man in his thirties or forties in good health.

CDR3 in amino acids: CASSEAIPKDGWAGELFF. The CDR3 nucleotides are TGTGCCAGCAGTGAAGCAATTCCTAAAGACGGGTGGGCCGGGGAGCTGTTTTTT. The chain couples TRBV2 to TRBJ2-2; D is ambiguous. Germline values: CDR1 SNHLY, CDR2 FYNNEI. The CDR3 spans 18 residues. Trimming took off 0 bases at V and 6 bases at J, with 20 bases between the two ends.

The chain recombines TRBV27 with TRBJ2-7; possibly TRBD2 for D (5 bases). The V end was cut by 3 bases, the J end by 7 bases, with 10 bases between. The CDR3 sequence is 12 residues long. Looked up from germline, CDR1 is MNHEY and CDR2 is SMNVEV (reference sequence). The CDR3 sequence: CASSFVGREQYF. The DNA for the CDR3 is TGTGCCAGCAGTTTTGTGGGGAGAGAGCAGTACTTC.

The chain recombines TRBV4-3 with TRBJ2-1, with 7 bases aligning to TRBD2. Trimming removed 3 bases from V and 4 bases from J; junction bases left unmatched: 9. CDR1 is LGHNA, CDR2 YSLEER, per germline. This CDR3 has 16 amino acids. In DNA, the CDR3 is TGCGCCAGCAGCCATGATGACCAGGGAGGGTACAATGAGCAGTTCTTC. Translating gives CASSHDDQGGYNEQFF.

The chain is built from TRBV29-1 and TRBJ1-1; D is ambiguous. Germline lookup yields CDR1 SQVTM and CDR2 ANQGSEA. V shed 6 bases and J shed 8 bases, with 16 bases lying between them. The CDR3 runs to 12 residues. As DNA, the CDR3 is TGCAGCGTGGACGTTGGGCACCCGGAAGCTTTCTTT. It encodes CSVDVGHPEAFF.

The chain is built from TRBV5-6 and TRBJ2-3, with unresolved D. CDR3 size: 18 residues. The germline gives CDR1 SGHDT, CDR2 YYEEEE. Trimming removed 4 bases from V and 0 bases from J, with 21 bases in between. CDR3 amino acids: CASSPFAGYETSTDTQYF. CDR3 in DNA: TGTGCCAGCAGCCCTTTCGCCGGCTACGAAACTAGCACAGATACGCAGTATTTT.

The V call is TRBV7-2, the J call TRBJ1-1; possible D gene TRBD1, 5 bases. The V and J ends lost 3 bases and 11 bases respectively, with 25 bases between them. The CDR3 has 16 amino acids. The germline CDR1 and CDR2 sequences are SGHTA and FQGNSA. As DNA, the CDR3 is TGTGCCAGCAGCTTCTCCGCCGGGGCAACCGGGACTATGGCTTTCTTT. Translating it yields CASSFSAGATGTMAFF.

This clone has only one observation. The genes are TRBV11-2 and TRBJ2-1; perhaps TRBD2 as D (5 bases). Germline-derived CDR1 and CDR2 are SGHAT and FQNNGV. This CDR3 has 15 residues. Trimming stripped 5 bases from V and 6 bases from J, with 17 bases between. CDR3 region: CASSLGRRYLNEQFF. The CDR3 nucleotides are TGTGCCAGCAGCCTAGGGAGAAGGTACCTCAATGAGCAGTTCTTC.

The chain has TRBV5-1 and TRBJ2-2, with D unclear. Germline V gene sequence: CDR1 SGHRS, CDR2 YFSETQ. V was cut by 2 bases and J by 7 bases, with 9 bases left in between. The CDR3 length is 13 residues. The CDR3 here is CASSFGFFGELFF. The CDR3 DNA reads TGCGCCAGCAGCTTCGGGTTTTTCGGGGAGCTGTTTTTT.

The chain joins TRBV6-6 to TRBJ2-7; 8 bases map to TRBD1. The CDR3 covers 13 residues. With 6 bases clipped from V and 2 bases from J, the junction kept 3 bases outside the gene matches. The germline V gene has CDR1 MNHNY and CDR2 SVGAGI (reference sequence). Here the CDR3 DNA reads TGTGCCAGCAGGGACAGGGTACCCTACGAGCAGTACTTC. Translating gives CASRDRVPYEQYF.

This chain joins TRBV6-6 and TRBJ2-1, with D tentatively TRBD2 (6 bases). The CDR3 length is 13 residues. V lost 5 bases, J lost 5 bases, and 10 bases lay in between. The germline CDR1 and CDR2 sequences are MNHNY and SVGAGI (reference sequence). The CDR3 sequence: CASSASANNEQFF. The CDR3 DNA reads as TGTGCCAGCAGTGCTAGCGCCAACAATGAGCAGTTCTTC.

The table lists this clone with a count of one. V usage is TRBV25-1 and J usage is TRBJ2-1, with D perhaps matching TRBD2 (6 bases). Germline-derived CDR1 and CDR2 are MGHDK and SYGVNS. CDR3 length equals 10 residues. The V end was cut by 6 bases, the J end by 11 bases, with 8 bases between. CDR3: CASRGGKQFF. The CDR3 DNA reads as TGTGCCAGCAGGGGAGGCAAGCAGTTCTTC.

With respect to this clone: Other DNA sequences in the sample encode the same CDR3. This chain links TRBV29-1 with TRBJ2-5; 8 bases agree with TRBD2. CDR1 SQVTM and CDR2 ANQGSEA come from the germline V gene. The CDR3 is made up of 13 amino acids. V shed 8 bases and J 4 bases; nucleotides not matched to a gene: 9. The CDR3, as DNA: TGCAGCACCTGGGGCAGCGGGAGAGAGACCCAGTACTTC. Protein: CSTWGSGRETQYF.

The CDR3 protein is CASSLTLAGPGELFF. The DNA of the CDR3 is TGTGCCAGCAGCTTAACGTTAGCGGGACCCGGGGAGCTGTTTTTT. The gene calls are TRBV7-3 and TRBJ2-2, with 8 positions matching TRBD2. Unmatched junction bases numbered 3, after V lost 0 bases and J lost 6 bases. Germline CDR1 reads SGHTA; CDR2 reads FQGTGA. The CDR3 is 15 amino acids.

The chain carries TRBV5-1 and TRBJ2-7; 9 nucleotides align to TRBD1. The CDR3 runs to 17 residues. CDR1 and CDR2 from the germline V gene are SGHRS and YFSETQ. J gave up 3 bases and V 0 bases, and 10 bases lay outside the gene matches. CDR3 sequence (DNA): TGCGCCAGCAGCTTGGGGGGACAGGGCAAGCGGGACTACGAGCAGTACTTC. Amino acid sequence: CASSLGGQGKRDYEQYF. Complete variable domain (other parts from reference TRBV5-1 and TRBJ2-7): KAGVTQTPRYLIKTRGQQVTLSCSPISGHRSVSWYQQTPGQGLQFLFEYFSETQRNKGNFPGRFSGRQFSNSRSEMNVSTLELGDSALYLCASSLGGQGKRDYEQYFGPGTRLTVT.

The CDR3 DNA reads as TGTGCCAGCAGTGACCTGACAACGAACACCGGGGAGCTGTTTTTT. Protein sequence: CASSDLTTNTGELFF. V gene TRBV7-9 combines with J gene TRBJ2-2; no reliable D call. Trimming shortened V by 6 bases and J by 0 bases, and 11 bases separated the two germline ends. The CDR3 runs to 15 residues. Germline V gives CDR1 SEHNR, CDR2 FQNEAQ (reference sequence).

CDR3 region: CASSLGWAGQGTNEQFF. CDR3 sequence (DNA): TGTGCCAGCAGCTTAGGCTGGGCAGGGCAGGGTACGAATGAGCAGTTCTTC. The rearrangement joins TRBV11-2 to TRBJ2-1, with a weak D call TRBD1 (5 bases). Trimming removed 1 base at V and 7 bases at J, with 20 bases between. The CDR3 runs 17 residues. Germline loops: CDR1 SGHAT, CDR2 FQNNGV.

The chain recombines TRBV5-1 with TRBJ2-7; possibly TRBD2 for D (6 bases). CDR1 and CDR2 (germline): SGHRS, YFSETQ. The CDR3 runs to 13 residues. The V end lost 7 bases, the J end lost 2 bases, and 13 bases lay between the germline ends. CDR3 nucleotide sequence: TGCGCCAGCGTCGGGACTTCACCCTACGAGCAGTACTTC. It translates to CASVGTSPYEQYF.

V usage is TRBV14 and J usage is TRBJ2-6; TRBD1 matches at 9 bases. Germline-derived CDR1 and CDR2 are SGHDN and FVKESK. This CDR3 spans 19 amino acids. V trimming: 2 bases; J trimming: 2 bases; junction bases outside the gene matches: 10. The CDR3 nucleotides read TGTGCCAGCAGCCAAATACCGGGACAGGGTCCCCCTGGGGCCAACGTCCTGACTTTC. Amino acid sequence: CASSQIPGQGPPGANVLTF. The whole variable domain, filled in from reference TRBV14 and TRBJ2-6, reads EAGVTQFPSHSVIEKGQTVTLRCDPISGHDNLYWYRRVMGKEIKFLLHFVKESKQDESGMPNNRFLAERTGGTYSTLKVQPAELEDSGVYFCASSQIPGQGPPGANVLTFGAGSRLTVL.

This clone appeared once. The J gene is TRBJ1-2, the V gene TRBV9; TRBD1 might be the D (5 bases). The germline V gene encodes CDR1 SGDLS and CDR2 YYNGEE. V was shortened by 2 bases and J by 3 bases, with 14 bases between the two germline ends. This CDR3 comprises 15 residues. The CDR3 loop reads CASSVGQGGDYGYTF. Written as DNA, the CDR3 is TGTGCCAGCAGCGTGGGGCAGGGCGGCGACTATGGCTACACCTTC.

The genes are TRBV27 and TRBJ2-5; 12 bases are shared with TRBD2. The DNA end is more similar to TRBJ2-7, so the J call may be wrong. CDR3 length: 15 residues. Germline-derived CDR1 and CDR2 are MNHEY and SMNVEV (reference sequence). CDR3 sequence: CASSLSRLAGDEQYF. CDR3 DNA: TGTGCCAGCAGTTTATCCCGACTAGCGGGAGACGAGCAGTACTTC.

This chain uses TRBV7-6 with TRBJ2-7; D may correspond to TRBD1 or TRBD2 (5 bases each). The CDR3 extends over 15 amino acids. Germline CDR1 is SGHVS and CDR2 is FNYEAQ. Trimming shortened V by 5 bases and J by 1 base, and 15 bases separated the two germline ends. The chain's CDR3 is CASSQEGRDSYEQYF. The CDR3 DNA is TGTGCCAGCAGCCAAGAGGGCAGGGATTCCTACGAGCAGTACTTC.

V is TRBV7-6 and J is TRBJ1-1, with no clear D. Germline assignment: CDR1 SGHVS and CDR2 FNYEAQ. CDR3 size: 11 residues. Trimming shortened V by 4 bases and J by 7 bases, and 7 bases separated the two germline ends. The CDR3 region is CASSWEGEAFF. The CDR3 nucleotides read TGTGCCAGCAGCTGGGAAGGTGAAGCTTTCTTT.

The rearrangement links TRBV11-2 to TRBJ2-7, with 10 positions matching TRBD1. The CDR3 spans 16 residues. The V gene's germline CDR1 is SGHAT and CDR2 FQNNGV. Trimming took 2 bases from V and 3 from J; bases not matched to a gene: 7. CDR3 sequence reads: CASSLTTGTGDYEQYF. In DNA form, the CDR3 reads TGTGCCAGCAGCTTAACCACCGGGACAGGGGACTACGAGCAGTACTTC.

V is TRBV9 and J is TRBJ2-5; TRBD2 matches 15 bases. V lost 0 bases and J lost 5; bases outside the gene matches: 8. CDR1 is SGDLS, CDR2 YYNGEE, per germline. There are 18 residues in the CDR3. The CDR3 DNA reads TGTGCCAGCAGCGTAGGGACTAGCGGGAGGGGGATGCGGGAGACCCAGTACTTC. Its protein product is CASSVGTSGRGMRETQYF.

The rearrangement joins TRBV4-1 to TRBJ2-7; D is undetermined. The V gene's germline CDR1 is MGHRA and CDR2 YSYEKL. The germline V and J ends were trimmed by 1 base and 0 bases, with 10 bases remaining between them. The length of the CDR3 is 15 residues. In nucleotides, the CDR3 is TGCGCCAGCAGCCAAGTGGTACAGAGCTCCTACGAGCAGTACTTC. Translating gives CASSQVVQSSYEQYF.

The chain recombines TRBV7-9 with TRBJ2-2; D is perhaps TRBD1 or TRBD2 (6 bases each). Germline assignment: CDR1 SEHNR and CDR2 FQNEAQ (reference sequence). V dropped 1 base and J dropped 4 bases, with 10 bases sitting between them. CDR3 length: 15 amino acids. CDR3 nucleotide sequence: TGTGCCAGCAGCTTAGGGGGGGCTCTCACCGGGGAGCTGTTTTTT. Amino acids: CASSLGGALTGELFF.

This chain connects TRBV7-9 to TRBJ1-5; D is unclear. Trimming removed 4 bases at V and 11 bases at J, with 15 bases between. The germline CDR1 and CDR2 sequences are SEHNR and FQNEAQ (reference sequence). The CDR3 covers 13 residues. The CDR3 DNA sequence: TGTGCCAGCAGCTCCCCCCCGCTCTGGGCCCAGCATTTT. Its protein is CASSSPPLWAQHF.

This clone was recorded once. The J gene is TRBJ2-7, the V gene TRBV19, with 9 bases fitting TRBD2. Germline CDR1 reads LNHDA; CDR2 reads SQIVND (reference sequence). V was pared by 6 bases and J by 2 bases, with 5 bases of the junction left unmatched. The CDR3 length is 14 residues. The CDR3 reads CASSRLAEPYEQYF. DNA for the CDR3: TGTGCCAGTAGCAGACTAGCGGAGCCCTACGAGCAGTACTTC.

This clone showed up just once. The genes are TRBV7-8 and TRBJ2-1, with 10 bases identical to TRBD1. Germline assignment: CDR1 SGHVS and CDR2 FQNEAQ. This CDR3 is 13 amino acids long. Trimming cost V 2 bases and J 11 bases; bases outside gene matches: 3. The DNA of the CDR3 is TGTGCCAGCAGCTTATCGGGACAGGGGAAGCAGTTCTTC. Translated: CASSLSGQGKQFF. Variable domain in full (rest from reference TRBV7-8 and TRBJ2-1): GAGVSQSPRYKVAKRGQDVALRCDPISGHVSLFWYQQALGQGPEFLTYFQNEAQLDKSGLPSDRFFAERPEGSVSTLKIQRTQQEDSAVYLCASSLSGQGKQFFGPGTRLTVL.

The rearrangement joins TRBV7-6 to TRBJ2-5; TRBD2 agrees at 11 bases. The length of the CDR3 is 14 residues. V shed 7 bases, J shed 3 bases, and the junction held 4 bases outside the gene matches. Germline V CDR1 and CDR2: SGHVS, FNYEAQ. CDR3 sequence (DNA): TGTGCCAGCACCCTAGCGGGAGGAAAAGAGACCCAGTACTTC. Amino acids: CASTLAGGKETQYF.

The chain has TRBV10-1 and TRBJ2-3; 7 bases are a match to TRBD1. CDR1 is WNHNN and CDR2 is SYGVQD in the germline V gene (reference sequence). V lost 0 bases, J lost 2 bases, and 2 bases stayed unmatched. This CDR3 region has 15 residues. Here the CDR3 reads CASSESGTATDTQYF. CDR3 DNA sequence: TGCGCCAGCAGTGAGTCCGGGACAGCCACAGATACGCAGTATTTT.

This chain uses TRBV19 with TRBJ1-5; the D is unclear. The CDR3 totals 18 residues. CDR1 LNHDA and CDR2 SQIVND come from the germline V gene (reference sequence). The V end was cut by 7 bases, the J end by 7 bases, with 29 bases between. This CDR3 reads CASTTPIRTSSKPQPQHF. For the CDR3, the DNA is TGTGCCAGTACGACCCCGATCAGGACTTCCTCTAAACCCCAGCCCCAGCATTTT.